A selection of T cell receptor beta chains follows, all from one sample in a study of cytomegalovirus exposure and HLA in healthy donors. Assay used: immunoSEQ multiplex PCR; TCRdb lists only in-frame clones, some missing. This table has 250,000 to 350,000 clones, around 86% appearing once. Material for sequencing was PBMCs. Receptors were obtained from a man aged 40-55 years in good health and CMV-seropositive. The CDR3 runs from the conserved cysteine through the conserved F or W. A D gene is named only where the DNA matches it firmly. Size is stated for part of the rows, as once, few or many counts, or as a class when the clone is expanded.

>.|TRBD1|TRBV27|TRBJ1-2
CASSRKGQYYGYTF
TGTGCCAGCAGTCGTAAGGGACAGTACTATGGCTACACCTTC
>few|.|TRBV5-1|TRBJ2-3
CASSSGSDTQYF
TGCGCCAGCAGCTCCGGGTCAGATACGCAGTATTTT
>.|TRBD2|TRBV19|TRBJ2-5
CASSIPLPGLAGAKQETQYF
TGTGCCAGTAGTATTCCTCTCCCGGGACTAGCGGGAGCAAAACAAGAGACCCAGTACTTC
>.|TRBD1|TRBV2|TRBJ1-5
CASTVNRGNQPQHF
TGTGCCAGCACCGTAAACAGGGGGAATCAGCCCCAGCATTTT
>.|TRBD1|TRBV7-2|TRBJ1-1
CASSHGTGNTEAFF
TGTGCCAGCAGTCACGGGACAGGGAACACTGAAGCTTTCTTT
>.|.|TRBV25-1|TRBJ2-7
CATRKDSTYEQYF
TGTGCCACAAGGAAGGACAGTACCTACGAGCAGTACTTC
>.|.|TRBV5-6|TRBJ2-1
CASRLLVEGSYNEQFF
TGTGCCAGCAGGTTACTAGTGGAGGGCTCCTACAATGAGCAGTTCTTC
>.|.|TRBV2|TRBJ2-7
CASSETRTGPYEQYF
TGTGCCAGCAGCGAGACAAGGACTGGCCCCTACGAGCAGTACTTC
>.|TRBD2|TRBV7-9|TRBJ2-5
CASSSGTSGTQETQYF
TGTGCCAGCAGCTCGGGGACTAGCGGGACCCAAGAGACCCAGTACTTC
>few|TRBD2|TRBV9|TRBJ2-7
CASSGGTSGYEQYF
TGTGCCAGCAGCGGCGGGACTAGCGGTTACGAGCAGTACTTC
>.|.|TRBV19|TRBJ2-7
CASSIGQSYEQYF
TGTGCCAGTAGTATAGGACAGTCTTACGAGCAGTACTTC
>few|.|TRBV5-6|TRBJ2-7
CASSPGIFTYEQYF
TGTGCCAGCAGCCCCGGGATCTTCACCTACGAGCAGTACTTC
>.|TRBD1|TRBV4-3|TRBJ1-4
CASSLNTGAGEKLFF
TGCGCCAGCAGCCTAAATACAGGGGCTGGTGAAAAACTGTTTTTT
>.|.|TRBV9|TRBJ2-1
CASSAPRSSYNEQFF
TGTGCCAGCAGCGCCCCGCGGAGCTCCTACAATGAGCAGTTCTTC
>.|TRBD1|TRBV29-1|TRBJ2-7
CSVDGTDSYEQYF
TGCAGCGTTGACGGGACAGACTCCTACGAGCAGTACTTC